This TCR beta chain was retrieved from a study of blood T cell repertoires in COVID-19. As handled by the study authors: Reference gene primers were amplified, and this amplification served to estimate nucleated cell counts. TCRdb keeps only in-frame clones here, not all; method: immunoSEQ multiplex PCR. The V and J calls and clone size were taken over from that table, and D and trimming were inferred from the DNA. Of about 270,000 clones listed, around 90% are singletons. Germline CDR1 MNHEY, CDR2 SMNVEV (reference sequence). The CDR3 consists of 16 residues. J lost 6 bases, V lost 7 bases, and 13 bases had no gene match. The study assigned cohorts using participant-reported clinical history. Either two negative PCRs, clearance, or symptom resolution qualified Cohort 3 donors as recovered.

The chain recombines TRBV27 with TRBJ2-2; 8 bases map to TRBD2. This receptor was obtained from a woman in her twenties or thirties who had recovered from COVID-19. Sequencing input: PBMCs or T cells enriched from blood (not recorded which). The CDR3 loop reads CASTSGVAGNSGELFF. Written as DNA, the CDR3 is TGTGCCAGCACCTCAGGGGTAGCGGGAAATTCCGGGGAGCTGTTTTTT.